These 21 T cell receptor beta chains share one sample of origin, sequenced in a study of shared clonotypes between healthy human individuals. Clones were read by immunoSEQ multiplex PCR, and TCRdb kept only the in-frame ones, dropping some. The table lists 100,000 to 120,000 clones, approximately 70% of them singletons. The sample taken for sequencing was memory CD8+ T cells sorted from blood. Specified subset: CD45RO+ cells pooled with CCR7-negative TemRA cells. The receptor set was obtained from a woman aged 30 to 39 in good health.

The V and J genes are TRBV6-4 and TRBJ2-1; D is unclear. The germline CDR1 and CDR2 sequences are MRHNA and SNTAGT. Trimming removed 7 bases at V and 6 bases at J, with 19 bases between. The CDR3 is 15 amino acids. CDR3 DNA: TGTGCCAGCACAAGTAGTCTTTTCGGTATCAATGAGCAGTTCTTC. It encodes CASTSSLFGINEQFF.

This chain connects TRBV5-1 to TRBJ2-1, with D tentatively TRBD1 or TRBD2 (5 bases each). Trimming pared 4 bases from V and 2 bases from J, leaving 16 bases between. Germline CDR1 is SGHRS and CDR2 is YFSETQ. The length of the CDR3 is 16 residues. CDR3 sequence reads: CASSGPFRGTYNEQFF. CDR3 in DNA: TGCGCCAGCAGCGGACCATTTCGGGGCACCTACAATGAGCAGTTCTTC.

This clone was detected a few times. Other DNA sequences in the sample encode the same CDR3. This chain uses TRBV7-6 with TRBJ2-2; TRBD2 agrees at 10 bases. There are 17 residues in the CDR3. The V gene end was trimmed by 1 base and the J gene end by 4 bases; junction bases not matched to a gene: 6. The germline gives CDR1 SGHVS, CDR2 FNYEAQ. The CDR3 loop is CASSLGAGGPGTGELFF. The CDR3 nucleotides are TGTGCCAGCAGCTTAGGAGCGGGAGGGCCTGGCACCGGGGAGCTGTTTTTT.

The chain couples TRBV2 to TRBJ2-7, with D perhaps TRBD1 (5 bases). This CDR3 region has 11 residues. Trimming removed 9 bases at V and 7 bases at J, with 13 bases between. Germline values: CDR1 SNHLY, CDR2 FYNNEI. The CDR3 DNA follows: TGTGCCAGTAAGGGGCCTAGTGAGCAGTACTTC. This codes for CASKGPSEQYF.

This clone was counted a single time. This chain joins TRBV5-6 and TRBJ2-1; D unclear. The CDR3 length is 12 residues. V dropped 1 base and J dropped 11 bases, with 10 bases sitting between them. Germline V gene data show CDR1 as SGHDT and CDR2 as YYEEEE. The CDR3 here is CASSLNSAQQFF. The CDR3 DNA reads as TGTGCCAGCAGCTTGAACAGCGCCCAGCAGTTCTTC.

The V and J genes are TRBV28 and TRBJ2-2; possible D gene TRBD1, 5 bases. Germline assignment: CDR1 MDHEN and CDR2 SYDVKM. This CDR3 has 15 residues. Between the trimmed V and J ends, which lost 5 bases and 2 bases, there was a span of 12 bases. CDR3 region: CASSAGWPNTGELFF. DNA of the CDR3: TGTGCCAGCAGTGCAGGGTGGCCCAACACCGGGGAGCTGTTTTTT.

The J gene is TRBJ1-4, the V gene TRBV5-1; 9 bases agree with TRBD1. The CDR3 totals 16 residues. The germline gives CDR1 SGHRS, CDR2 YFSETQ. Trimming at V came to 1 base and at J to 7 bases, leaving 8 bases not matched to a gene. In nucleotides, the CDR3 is TGCGCCAGCAGCTTGACACTCGGGACAGGGACTGAAAAACTGTTTTTT. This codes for CASSLTLGTGTEKLFF.

The CDR3 DNA reads TGCGCCAGCAGCGCCTCTAGCGGAGTATACAATGAGCAGTTCTTC. Translated, it gives CASSASSGVYNEQFF. This rearrangement joins TRBV5-1 to TRBJ2-1; 7 nucleotides align to TRBD2. V gave up 4 bases and J gave up 4 bases; unmatched junction bases: 8. Germline CDR1 reads SGHRS; CDR2 reads YFSETQ. The CDR3 runs 15 residues.

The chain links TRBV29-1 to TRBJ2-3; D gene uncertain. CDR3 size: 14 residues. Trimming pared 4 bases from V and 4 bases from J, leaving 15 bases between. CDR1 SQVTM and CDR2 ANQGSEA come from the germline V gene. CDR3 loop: CSVVSRSRADTQYF. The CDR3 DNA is TGCAGCGTTGTTTCTCGGTCTAGGGCAGATACGCAGTATTTT.

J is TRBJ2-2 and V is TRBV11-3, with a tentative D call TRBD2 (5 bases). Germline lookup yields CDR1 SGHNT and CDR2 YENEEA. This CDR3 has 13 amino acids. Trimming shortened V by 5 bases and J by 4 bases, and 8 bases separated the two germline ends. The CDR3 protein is CASSREFTGELFF. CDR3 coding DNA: TGTGCCAGCAGCAGGGAGTTCACCGGGGAGCTGTTTTTT.

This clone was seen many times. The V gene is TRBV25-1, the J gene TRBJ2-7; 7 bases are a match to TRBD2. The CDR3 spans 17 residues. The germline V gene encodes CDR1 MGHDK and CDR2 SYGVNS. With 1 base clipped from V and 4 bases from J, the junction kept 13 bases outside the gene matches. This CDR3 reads CASSESPAGTTIYEQYF. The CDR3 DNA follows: TGTGCCAGCAGTGAATCCCCGGCCGGGACTACCATTTACGAGCAGTACTTC.

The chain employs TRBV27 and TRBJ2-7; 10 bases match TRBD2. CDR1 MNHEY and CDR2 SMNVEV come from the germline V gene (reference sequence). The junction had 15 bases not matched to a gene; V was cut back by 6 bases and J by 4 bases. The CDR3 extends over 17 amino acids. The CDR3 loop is CASRFWRLAGVTYEQYF. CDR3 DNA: TGTGCCAGCAGATTTTGGAGGCTAGCGGGAGTAACGTACGAGCAGTACTTC.

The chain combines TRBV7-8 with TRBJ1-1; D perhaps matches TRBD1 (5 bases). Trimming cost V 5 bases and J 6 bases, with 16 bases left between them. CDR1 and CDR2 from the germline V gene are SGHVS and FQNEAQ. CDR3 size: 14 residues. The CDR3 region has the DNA TGTGCCAGCAGCGAAACCGGGACGTTTCCTGAAGCTTTCTTT. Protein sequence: CASSETGTFPEAFF.

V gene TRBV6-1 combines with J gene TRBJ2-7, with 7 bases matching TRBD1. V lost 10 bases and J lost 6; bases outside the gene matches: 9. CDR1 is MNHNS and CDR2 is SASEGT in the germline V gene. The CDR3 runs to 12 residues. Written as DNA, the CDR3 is TGTGCCATACGACAGGGCCGGCTCGAGCAGTACTTC. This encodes CAIRQGRLEQYF.

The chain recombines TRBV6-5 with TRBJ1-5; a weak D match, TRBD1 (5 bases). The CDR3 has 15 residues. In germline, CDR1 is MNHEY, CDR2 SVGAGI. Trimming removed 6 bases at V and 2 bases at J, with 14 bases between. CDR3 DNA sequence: TGTGCCAGCAGCAAGGCGGGGGAAGGCAATCAGCCCCAGCATTTT. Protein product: CASSKAGEGNQPQHF.

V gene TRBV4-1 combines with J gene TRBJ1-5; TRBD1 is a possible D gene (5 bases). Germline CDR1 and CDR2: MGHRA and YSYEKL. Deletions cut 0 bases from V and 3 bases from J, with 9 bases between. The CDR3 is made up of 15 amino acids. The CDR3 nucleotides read TGCGCCAGCAGCCAAGATCACAGGTACAATCAGCCCCAGCATTTT. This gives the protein CASSQDHRYNQPQHF.

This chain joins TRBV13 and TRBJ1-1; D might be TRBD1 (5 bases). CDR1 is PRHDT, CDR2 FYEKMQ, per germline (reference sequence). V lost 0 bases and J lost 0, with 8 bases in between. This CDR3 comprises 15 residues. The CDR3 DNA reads TGTGCCAGCAGCTTAGGGGGGACGATGAACACTGAAGCTTTCTTT. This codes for CASSLGGTMNTEAFF.

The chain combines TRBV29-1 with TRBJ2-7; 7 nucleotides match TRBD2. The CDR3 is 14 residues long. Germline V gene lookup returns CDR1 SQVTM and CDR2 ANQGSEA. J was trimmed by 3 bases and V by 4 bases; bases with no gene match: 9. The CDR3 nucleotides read TGCAGCGTTGTTTGGCTAGCGGCAGACTACGAGCAGTACTTC. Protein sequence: CSVVWLAADYEQYF.

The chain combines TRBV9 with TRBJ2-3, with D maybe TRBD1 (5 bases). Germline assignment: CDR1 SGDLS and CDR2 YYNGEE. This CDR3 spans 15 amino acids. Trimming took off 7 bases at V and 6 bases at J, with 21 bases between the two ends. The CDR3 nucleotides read TGTGCCAGCTCCTACGGTGGGGCAGGGTCGGATACGCAGTATTTT. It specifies CASSYGGAGSDTQYF.

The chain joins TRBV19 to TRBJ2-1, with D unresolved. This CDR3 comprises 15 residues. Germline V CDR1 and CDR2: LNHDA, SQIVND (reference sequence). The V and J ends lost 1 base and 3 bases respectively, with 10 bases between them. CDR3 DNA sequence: TGTGCCAGTAGTATAGGGTCCAGCCTCTACAATGAGCAGTTCTTC. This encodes CASSIGSSLYNEQFF.

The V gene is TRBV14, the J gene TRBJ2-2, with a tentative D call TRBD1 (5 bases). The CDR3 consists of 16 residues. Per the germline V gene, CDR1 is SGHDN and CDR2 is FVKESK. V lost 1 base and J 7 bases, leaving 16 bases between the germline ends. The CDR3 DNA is TGTGCCAGCAGCCAAGTACCGGCAGTAACAGGCGGGGAGCTGTTTTTT. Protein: CASSQVPAVTGGELFF.